One sample yielded the 6 T cell receptor beta chains listed below, sequenced in a study of Ad26.COV2.S vaccination and SARS-CoV-2 variants. Measured with immunoSEQ multiplex PCR; TCRdb has only the in-frame clones, and not every one. Here the sample spans under 550,000 clones, around 89% being singletons. Documented treatment: some 20 received Ad26.COV2.S at low or high dose, single or two shots; several received placebo; per-sample allocation not given. At day 63 after the first vaccine or placebo injection, samples were drawn. The material was peripheral blood, obtained in a trial of Ad26.COV2.S vaccine versus placebo. All receptors derive from a person between 18 and 59 years old who received the Ad26.COV2.S COVID-19 vaccine or a placebo.

This sequence joins TRBV7-5 and TRBJ2-3; the D call of TRBD2 is as the table states it, not checked on the DNA. TRBV7-5 is described as a pseudogene. The CDR3 runs 16 residues. The CDR3 bases are TGTGTCAGAAGCTTTTTACCTAGTCGGTGGTGTGATACGCAGTATTTT. It codes for CVRSFLPSRWCDTQYF.

The genes are TRBV20-1 and TRBJ2-1; possibly TRBD2 for D (5 bases). Germline V gene data show CDR1 as DFQATT and CDR2 as SNEGSKA (reference sequence). Trimming removed 3 bases from V and 0 bases from J, with 30 bases in between. The CDR3 has 21 residues. The DNA for the CDR3 is TGCAGTGCTAGTTCTGTGACGTGGGGAGTAGGTGGTCTTGGCTCCTACAATGAGCAGTTCTTC. Protein: CSASSVTWGVGGLGSYNEQFF.

This clone was picked up a small number of times. The rearrangement links TRBV10-1 to TRBJ2-5; D possibly matches TRBD1 or TRBD2 (5 bases each). This CDR3 contains 13 residues. Trimming cost V 4 bases and J 10 bases, with 16 bases left between them. Per the germline V gene, CDR1 is WNHNN and CDR2 is SYGVQD (reference sequence). The CDR3 is CASSAKGTRDQYF. CDR3 nucleotide sequence: TGCGCCAGCAGTGCCAAGGGGACCAGGGACCAGTACTTC.

This rearrangement joins TRBV2 to TRBJ2-1; possibly TRBD1 for D (5 bases). Per the germline V gene, CDR1 is SNHLY and CDR2 is FYNNEI. The CDR3 runs to 13 residues. Trimming took 4 bases from V and 9 from J, leaving 13 bases between them. The CDR3 DNA sequence: TGTGCCAGCAGTGGCGGACATTTTGGTGAGCAGTTCTTC. Translated, it gives CASSGGHFGEQFF.

V usage is TRBV15 and J usage is TRBJ2-2, with D perhaps TRBD2 (6 bases). Trimming took 1 base from V and 1 from J, leaving 13 bases between them. CDR3 size: 17 residues. CDR1 is LNHNV and CDR2 is YYDKDF in the germline V gene (reference sequence). CDR3 amino acids: CATSRVPGVMNTGELFF. CDR3 sequence (DNA): TGTGCCACCAGCAGAGTACCGGGGGTAATGAACACCGGGGAGCTGTTTTTT.

The chain is built from TRBV12-3 or TRBV12-4 and TRBJ1-1; a possible D gene is TRBD1 (5 bases). This CDR3 is built from 13 residues. The V and J ends lost 2 bases and 10 bases respectively, with 14 bases between them. CDR3 loop: CASSLFGDSRAFF. The DNA of the CDR3 is TGTGCCAGCAGTTTATTTGGGGACTCGAGAGCTTTCTTT.